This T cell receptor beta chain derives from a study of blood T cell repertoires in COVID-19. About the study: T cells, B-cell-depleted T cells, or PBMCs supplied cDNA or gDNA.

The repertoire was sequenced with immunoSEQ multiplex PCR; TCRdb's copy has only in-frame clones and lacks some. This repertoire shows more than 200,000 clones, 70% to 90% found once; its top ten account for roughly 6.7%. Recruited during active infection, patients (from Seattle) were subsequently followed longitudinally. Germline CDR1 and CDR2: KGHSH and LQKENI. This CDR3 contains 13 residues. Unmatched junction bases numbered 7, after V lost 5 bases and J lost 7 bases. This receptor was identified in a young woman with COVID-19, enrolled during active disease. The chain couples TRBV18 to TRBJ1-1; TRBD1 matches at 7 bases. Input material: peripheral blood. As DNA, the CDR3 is TGTGCCAGCTCAGCGCAAGGGGACAGTGAAGCTTTCTTT. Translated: CASSAQGDSEAFF.